Below, 24 T cell receptor beta chains from the same sample are listed, as sequenced in a study of neurological immune-mediated disorders. TCRdb ran MiXCR on the 5' RACE reads and lists one entry per CDR3 protein. The sample has 45,000 to 55,000 distinct CDR3 sequences; around 3.3% are singletons. Input material: PBMCs. Receptors were obtained from a man aged 35-49 years with multiple sclerosis.

The sample holds many counts of this clonotype. In nucleotides, the CDR3 is TGCGCCAGCAACCCGAGGGGGGGAAATGAGCAGTTCTTC. Translated: CASNPRGGNEQFF. This chain joins TRBV10-2 and TRBJ2-1; maybe TRBD2 (7 bases). The CDR3 is made up of 13 amino acids. Germline CDR1 reads WSHSY; CDR2 reads SAAADI. The V gene lost 7 bases and the J gene lost 7 bases, with 14 bases spanning the gap.

Many counts were recorded for this clonotype. V usage is TRBV5-1 and J usage is TRBJ1-6, with TRBD1 as a possible D gene (5 bases). The germline V gene has CDR1 SGHRS and CDR2 YFSETQ. V was shortened by 0 bases and J by 3 bases, with 10 bases between the two germline ends. The CDR3 is 16 residues long. The CDR3 region is CASSLAGVNYNSPLHF. The CDR3 DNA is TGCGCCAGCAGCTTGGCGGGGGTAAACTATAATTCACCCCTCCACTTT. Supplemented by reference TRBV5-1 and TRBJ1-6, the full variable domain reads KAGVTQTPRYLIKTRGQQVTLSCSPISGHRSVSWYQQTPGQGLQFLFEYFSETQRNKGNFPGRFSGRQFSNSRSEMNVSTLELGDSALYLCASSLAGVNYNSPLHFGNGTRLTVT.

This clonotype was recorded many times. The chain recombines TRBV9 with TRBJ2-2; D uncertain. The germline CDR1 and CDR2 sequences are SGDLS and YYNGEE. The CDR3 contains 15 residues. Trimming pared 3 bases from V and 3 bases from J, leaving 12 bases between. The CDR3 DNA is TGTGCCAGCAGCGCCGACGTAGGAGACACCGGGGAGCTGTTTTTT. Residues: CASSADVGDTGELFF.

This clonotype was observed at least ten times. The chain recombines TRBV6-5 with TRBJ2-7; 7 bases are shared with TRBD1. From germline, CDR1 is MNHEY and CDR2 SVGAGI. V trimming: 1 base; J trimming: 4 bases; junction bases outside the gene matches: 7. The CDR3 has 15 residues. The CDR3 DNA reads as TGTGCCAGCAGTTACTGGCCAGGGGGTGGGTACGAGCAGTACTTC. Encoded protein: CASSYWPGGGYEQYF.

This clonotype showed up many times. The chain joins TRBV28 to TRBJ1-5; TRBD1 matches 9 bases. V lost 4 bases and J lost 3; bases outside the gene matches: 4. Germline CDR1 is MDHEN and CDR2 is SYDVKM. This CDR3 is built from 15 residues. CDR3 in DNA: TGTGCCAGCAGTTCGGGACAGGGAGACAATCAGCCCCAGCATTTT. This gives the protein CASSSGQGDNQPQHF.

This clonotype turned up a few times. The junction differs from germline at one of its ends, possibly a read error. The chain carries TRBV12-3 or TRBV12-4 and TRBJ1-5; D possibly corresponds to TRBD1 (6 bases). The CDR3 loop spans 13 amino acids. The CDR3 coding sequence is TGTGCCAGCAGTGGGACACCTAATCAGCCCCAGAATTTT. It encodes CASSGTPNQPQNF.

At least ten counts were recorded for this clonotype. This may be a read error: a much more frequent sequence differs by one nucleotide. The chain combines TRBV20-1 with TRBJ1-2; D is uncertain. This CDR3 is 12 amino acids long. V lost 8 bases to trimming and J lost 5 bases, with 15 bases between them. Germline lookup yields CDR1 DFQATT and CDR2 SNEGSKA (reference sequence). The CDR3 nucleotides are TGCAGTCCCTACGGAATTCCATATGGCTACACCTTC. Protein product: CSPYGIPYGYTF.

Ten or more counts support this clonotype. The V and J genes are TRBV6-5 and TRBJ2-2, with D unresolved. Germline CDR1 reads MNHEY; CDR2 reads SVGAGI. The CDR3 extends over 11 amino acids. With 8 bases removed from V and 7 bases from J, the gap between germline ends came to 8 bases. DNA of the CDR3: TGTGCCAGCCGCCGGAGCGGGGAGCTGTTTTTT. Its translation: CASRRSGELFF.

In its sample, this clonotype was seen many times. The chain employs TRBV5-1 and TRBJ2-6, with unresolved D. V lost 1 base and J 4 bases, leaving 9 bases between the germline ends. The CDR3 spans 15 residues. Per the germline V gene, CDR1 is SGHRS and CDR2 is YFSETQ. The CDR3 reads CASSLIVSGANVLTF. The CDR3 DNA reads TGCGCCAGCAGCTTGATTGTTAGCGGGGCCAACGTCCTGACTTTC.

At least ten counts were recorded for this clonotype. J is TRBJ2-3 and V is TRBV20-1; the D is unclear. Trimming took off 4 bases at V and 2 bases at J, with 7 bases between the two ends. This CDR3 has 12 residues. Germline V gene data show CDR1 as DFQATT and CDR2 as SNEGSKA (reference sequence). As DNA, the CDR3 is TGCAGTGCTACTGCCAACACAGATACGCAGTATTTT. Translated, it gives CSATANTDTQYF.

This clonotype was seen at least ten times. CDR3 in amino acids: CASSPLSGISYEQYF. The CDR3 nucleotides read TGCGCCAGCAGCCCATTGTCGGGTATCTCCTACGAGCAGTACTTC. The chain joins TRBV5-1 to TRBJ2-7, with unresolved D. The V gene's germline CDR1 is SGHRS and CDR2 YFSETQ. The CDR3 extends over 15 amino acids. V was cut by 4 bases and J by 0 bases, with 14 bases left in between.

This clonotype was seen many times. This sequence may be a read error, since a much larger clone differs from it by one base. V usage is TRBV20-1 and J usage is TRBJ2-7; the D gene is possibly TRBD2 (5 bases). Trimming stripped 0 bases from V and 4 bases from J, with 13 bases between. The CDR3 has 14 amino acids. Per germline, CDR1 DFQATT and CDR2 SNEGSKA (reference sequence). This chain's CDR3 is CSARDLEREYEQYF. The CDR3 DNA reads as TGCAGTGCTAGAGATCTGGAAAGGGAGTACGAGCAGTACTTC.

At least ten counts were recorded for this clonotype. The chain recombines TRBV7-3 with TRBJ2-1; D is unclear. The CDR3 runs 14 residues. V was shortened by 2 bases and J by 6 bases, with 11 bases between the two germline ends. CDR1 and CDR2 from the germline V gene are SGHTA and FQGTGA. The CDR3 sequence: CASSLYPSFNEQFF. CDR3 bases: TGTGCCAGCAGCTTATATCCCAGCTTCAATGAGCAGTTCTTC.

This clonotype was detected many times. The chain uses TRBV12-3 or TRBV12-4 and TRBJ1-6; D is perhaps TRBD1 (6 bases). Trimming pared 7 bases from V and 5 bases from J, leaving 12 bases between. The CDR3 runs to 14 residues. The CDR3 region has the DNA TGTGCCAGCACCGACAGGACAGATAATTCACCCCTCCACTTT. It yields the protein CASTDRTDNSPLHF.

This clonotype was recorded at least ten times. V and J are TRBV5-1 and TRBJ2-2; no clear D. Germline V gene lookup returns CDR1 SGHRS and CDR2 YFSETQ. The ends were cut back, 0 bases at V and 4 bases at J, with 7 bases in the middle. The CDR3 is made up of 14 amino acids. DNA for the CDR3: TGCGCCAGCAGCTTGGTGGGGATCACCGGGGAGCTGTTTTTT. The encoded protein is CASSLVGITGELFF.

This clonotype showed up many times. This chain uses TRBV7-8 with TRBJ1-1, with 8 positions matching TRBD1. The CDR3 sequence is 15 residues long. The germline gives CDR1 SGHVS, CDR2 FQNEAQ. Trimming took 5 bases from V and 7 from J; bases not matched to a gene: 12. The CDR3 region is CASSPPGQGRVEAFF. The CDR3 nucleotides are TGTGCCAGCAGCCCACCTGGACAGGGAAGGGTTGAAGCTTTCTTT.

This clonotype was recorded many times. The rearrangement joins TRBV5-1 to TRBJ2-3; TRBD2 is a possible D gene (7 bases). The CDR3 sequence is 14 residues long. The germline V and J ends were trimmed by 8 bases and 2 bases, with 15 bases remaining between them. The germline V gene encodes CDR1 SGHRS and CDR2 YFSETQ. The CDR3 DNA reads TGCGCCAGTGAATCCGGGGGGCCCACAGATACGCAGTATTTT. Amino acid sequence: CASESGGPTDTQYF. The full variable domain, in which reference TRBV5-1 and TRBJ2-3 provide the parts outside the CDR3, is KAGVTQTPRYLIKTRGQQVTLSCSPISGHRSVSWYQQTPGQGLQFLFEYFSETQRNKGNFPGRFSGRQFSNSRSEMNVSTLELGDSALYLCASESGGPTDTQYFGPGTRLTVL.

In its sample, this clonotype was seen many times. The chain employs TRBV2 and TRBJ2-1; 7 bases line up with TRBD2. The ends lost 9 bases at V and 8 bases at J; junction bases unmatched: 25. This CDR3 comprises 18 residues. Germline V gene sequence: CDR1 SNHLY, CDR2 FYNNEI. The CDR3 region has the DNA TGTGCCAGTCGTGGGTCTCCCCTTCCGGGGGGTTCGAAATATGAGCAGTTCTTC. Translating it yields CASRGSPLPGGSKYEQFF.

This clonotype was counted at least ten times. This rearrangement joins TRBV3-1 to TRBJ1-1; 10 bases fit TRBD1. With 3 bases clipped from V and 5 bases from J, the junction kept 6 bases outside the gene matches. CDR1 and CDR2 (germline): LGHDT, YNNKEL (reference sequence). The CDR3 is 15 residues long. CDR3 in amino acids: CASSQGQGRWTEAFF. Here the CDR3 DNA reads TGTGCCAGCAGCCAGGGACAGGGGCGGTGGACTGAAGCTTTCTTT.

This clonotype has at least ten counts. The chain employs TRBV10-3 and TRBJ2-7; 9 positions match TRBD1. J was trimmed by 3 bases and V by 0 bases; bases with no gene match: 6. The CDR3 length is 16 residues. CDR1 is ENHRY and CDR2 is SYGVKD in the germline V gene. CDR3 protein: CAISESDRGFFYEQYF. The CDR3 region has the DNA TGTGCCATCAGTGAGTCGGACAGGGGATTCTTCTACGAGCAGTACTTC.

A note on this clonotype: This may be a read error: a much more frequent sequence differs by one nucleotide. As DNA, the CDR3 is TGCGCCATCGACCATGGGGACAGGGGGCAAGGGGAGCAGTACTTC. Translating gives CAIDHGDRGQGEQYF. The chain couples TRBV5-1 to TRBJ2-7; TRBD1 agrees at 12 bases. With 9 bases clipped from V and 7 bases from J, the junction kept 14 bases outside the gene matches. The CDR3 has 15 residues. Germline CDR1 reads SGHRS; CDR2 reads YFSETQ. Based on the CDR3 plus reference TRBV5-1 and TRBJ2-7, the full variable domain is KAGVTQTPRYLIKTRGQQVTLSCSPISGHRSVSWYQQTPGQGLQFLFEYFSETQRNKGNFPGRFSGRQFSNSRSEMNVSTLELGDSALYLCAIDHGDRGQGEQYFGPGTRLTVT.

In this sample, this clonotype turned up many times. The V call is TRBV20-1, the J call TRBJ1-2; D not resolved. CDR3 length: 13 amino acids. The germline V and J ends were trimmed by 4 bases and 8 bases, with 17 bases remaining between them. Germline-derived CDR1 and CDR2 are DFQATT and SNEGSKA (reference sequence). The CDR3 sequence is CSAKASPIRGYTF. CDR3 nucleotide sequence: TGCAGTGCTAAGGCCAGCCCAATTAGGGGCTACACCTTC.

In its sample, this clonotype was seen many times. The V and J genes are TRBV5-1 and TRBJ2-3, with D perhaps matching TRBD1 or TRBD2 (5 bases each). Trimming left V 4 bases short and J 3 bases short, with 18 bases between. The CDR3 is 16 residues long. The germline V gene has CDR1 SGHRS and CDR2 YFSETQ. The CDR3 loop is CASSPSPGSATDTQYF. DNA of the CDR3: TGCGCCAGCAGCCCGTCCCCAGGGAGCGCGACAGATACGCAGTATTTT.

This clonotype was seen many times. The V call is TRBV18, the J call TRBJ1-4; D gene uncertain. This CDR3 has 15 residues. From germline, CDR1 is KGHSH and CDR2 LQKENI. Trimming removed 1 base from V and 7 bases from J, with 13 bases in between. The DNA for the CDR3 is TGTGCCAGCTCACCACGGAAGGTCGGCGGTGAAAAACTGTTTTTT. It codes for CASSPRKVGGEKLFF.